These T cell receptor beta chains were read from a single sample in a study of T cell repertoires in cytomegalovirus infection. Via MiXCR, TCRdb re-called the reads, giving one row per CDR3 protein. The sample lists some 700,000 distinct CDR3 sequences, roughly 36% seen once, with over 15% in the top ten. No antigen has been assigned to these receptors. Sequenced here: cultured PBMCs, sampled from culture after CMV antigen stimulation. These receptors were obtained from a human donor in good health (CMV status not recorded). Some clones in this sample may be carry-over from other donors' samples. Both conserved end residues are trimmed from each CDR3.

>TRBV6-6|TRBJ1-5
ASTTLVHQPQH
>TRBV12-3/TRBV12-4|TRBJ1-3
ASSPGLSSGNTIY
>TRBV7-2|TRBJ1-3
ASSLVPQPLSGNTIY
>TRBV27|TRBJ2-7
ASSRQGIDEQY
>TRBV7-2|TRBJ2-7
ASSFQSGHQTYEQY
>TRBV12-3/TRBV12-4|TRBJ2-3
ASSPDGTGPDTQY
>TRBV6-1|TRBJ2-1
ASSTAGSYNEQF
>TRBV11-2|TRBJ2-7
ASSLPPD
>TRBV7-2|TRBJ2-3
ASSLGSPADTQY
>TRBV3-1|TRBJ1-6
ASSQLRTGASPLH
>TRBV7-6|TRBJ1-2
ASSWGQGLNYGYT
>TRBV2|TRBJ1-1
ASSVAQTEAF
>TRBV6-1|TRBJ1-5
ASSGQVGNQPQH
>TRBV18|TRBJ2-4
ASSPSDRGLNIQY
>TRBV20-1|TRBJ2-7
SAIDLSGLAGGPY
>TRBV28|TRBJ2-5
ASSLAVAGTQETQY
>TRBV7-9|TRBJ1-3
ASSRAPDISGNTIY
>TRBV6-2/TRBV6-3|TRBJ2-6
ASSPGRTGGANVLT
>TRBV6-2/TRBV6-3|TRBJ2-1
ASSWTSGVPYNEQF
>TRBV28|TRBJ2-7
ASAKTRRGTGTYEQY
>TRBV12-3/TRBV12-4|TRBJ2-7
ASSLAADYEQY
>TRBV7-2|TRBJ2-7
ASSLRLGMDEQY
>TRBV18|TRBJ1-5
ASSPLPELYQPQH
>TRBV18|TRBJ2-3
ASSRRDTSTDTQY
>TRBV7-6|TRBJ2-7
ASSPGGSGEQY
>TRBV6-2/TRBV6-3|TRBJ1-3
ASSYRDPLRTGNTIY
>TRBV29-1|TRBJ1-1
SGVQGAMDTEAF
>TRBV29-1|TRBJ1-1
SVRRGQRNTEAF
>TRBV19|TRBJ1-6
ASRRTGTDSPLH
>TRBV3-1|TRBJ2-3
ASSHRDHTDTQY
>TRBV6-6|TRBJ2-1
ASSRGVAGLNEQF
>TRBV20-1|TRBJ1-5
SARSHHGNRPQH
>TRBV28|TRBJ1-5
ASSFLSFGGLSNQPQH
>TRBV2|TRBJ2-6
ASSVQSVRGAGANVLT
>TRBV5-6|TRBJ2-1
ASSSLILTGVLGNEQF
>TRBV7-2|TRBJ2-5
ASSYRRQETQY